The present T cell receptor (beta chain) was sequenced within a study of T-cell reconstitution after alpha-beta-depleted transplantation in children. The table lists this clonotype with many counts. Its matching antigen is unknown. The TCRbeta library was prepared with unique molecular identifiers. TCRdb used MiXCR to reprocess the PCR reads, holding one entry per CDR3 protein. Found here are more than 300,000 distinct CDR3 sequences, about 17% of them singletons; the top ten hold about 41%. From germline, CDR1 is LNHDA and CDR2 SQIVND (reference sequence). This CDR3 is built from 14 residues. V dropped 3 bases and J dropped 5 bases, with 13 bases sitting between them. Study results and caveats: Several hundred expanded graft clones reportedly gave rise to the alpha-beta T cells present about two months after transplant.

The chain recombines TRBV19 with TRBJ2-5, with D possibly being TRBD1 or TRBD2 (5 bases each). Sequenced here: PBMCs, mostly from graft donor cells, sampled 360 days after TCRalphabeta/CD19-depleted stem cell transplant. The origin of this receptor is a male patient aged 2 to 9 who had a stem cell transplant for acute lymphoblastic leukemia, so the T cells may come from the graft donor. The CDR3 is CASSIQGARETQYF. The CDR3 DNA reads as TGTGCCAGTAGTATCCAGGGAGCTAGGGAGACCCAGTACTTC.